A selection of T cell receptor beta chains follows, all from one sample in a study of CD8+CD57+ T cells in acquired aplastic anemia. TCRdb re-called the reads through MiXCR, storing one row per CDR3 protein. Of around 190,000 distinct CDR3 sequences in the sample, 48% were seen once. Sequencing input: sorted CD4+, CD8+, or CD8+CD57+ T cells (not recorded which) from PBMCs. These receptors all come from a human donor with aplastic anemia. CDR3s include the opening cysteine and the closing phenylalanine or tryptophan. The order of the fields is J gene, V gene, clone size, D gene, CDR3 protein, CDR3 DNA. The D gene is left open where the match is weak. Clone size is not always given. Where it is, it says once, few, many or a class for expanded clones.

TRBJ2-3 TRBV11-2 many TRBD2 CASSLRSSGGTDTQYF TGTGCCAGCAGCCTGAGGTCTAGCGGGGGGACTGATACGCAGTATTTT
TRBJ2-1 TRBV19 many TRBD2 CASSGTSRAKSYNEQFF TGTGCCAGTAGTGGGACTAGCCGGGCAAAGTCCTACAATGAGCAGTTCTTC
TRBJ2-3 TRBV7-7 NA NA CASSLAGGRVADTQYF TGTGCCAGCAGCTTAGCGGGCGGCAGGGTTGCAGATACGCAGTATTTT
TRBJ2-1 TRBV15 NA TRBD2 CATSLAGYNEQFF TGTGCCACCAGCTTAGCGGGTTACAATGAGCAGTTCTTC
TRBJ1-4 TRBV5-1 many TRBD1 CASSLGTGTLGKLFF TGCGCCAGCAGCTTGGGGACAGGGACGTTAGGAAAACTGTTTTTT
TRBJ2-7 TRBV19 NA NA CASSIGRSAYEQYF TGTGCCAGTAGTATCGGCAGGTCAGCCTACGAGCAGTACTTC
TRBJ2-6 TRBV10-1 NA NA CASSESGAGSGANVLTF TGCGCCAGCAGTGAGTCCGGGGCCGGCTCTGGGGCCAACGTCCTGACTTTC
TRBJ2-7 TRBV5-1 NA TRBD2 CASSLVTSGTYEQYF TGCGCCAGCAGCTTGGTGACTAGCGGGACCTACGAGCAGTACTTC
TRBJ1-5 TRBV9 once NA CASSTPEGLNQPQHF TGTGCCAGCAGCACTCCTGAGGGTCTCAATCAGCCCCAGCATTTT
TRBJ1-1 TRBV2 NA NA CASREIGTREAFF TGTGCCAGCAGGGAAATCGGAACGAGAGAAGCTTTCTTT
TRBJ1-6 TRBV13 many TRBD1 CASSLGDRDNSPLHF TGTGCCAGCAGTTTAGGGGACAGGGATAATTCACCCCTCCACTTT
TRBJ2-3 TRBV20-1 once TRBD2 CSASGDYTDTQYF TGCAGTGCTAGCGGGGACTACACAGATACGCAGTATTTT
TRBJ2-3 TRBV19 many NA CASSIGGRTRTDTQYF TGTGCCAGTAGTATAGGCGGACGGACTCGCACAGATACGCAGTATTTT
TRBJ1-6 TRBV6-1 many NA CASSEMGNNSPLHF TGTGCCAGCAGTGAAATGGGTAATAATTCACCCCTCCACTTT
TRBJ1-1 TRBV10-2 many NA CASSEGRVNTEAFF TGCGCCAGCAGTGAGGGCAGGGTCAACACTGAAGCTTTCTTT
TRBJ2-3 TRBV15 NA TRBD2 CATSYWSGGSTDTQYF TGTGCCACCAGCTATTGGTCGGGAGGTAGTACAGATACGCAGTATTTT
TRBJ1-2 TRBV5-1 NA NA CASSLPGLPYGYTF TGCGCCAGCAGCTTACCCGGGCTCCCCTATGGCTACACCTTC
TRBJ2-2 TRBV5-1 NA TRBD2 CASSLKMAGTSGELFF TGCGCCAGCAGCTTAAAAATGGCCGGGACTAGCGGGGAGCTGTTTTTT
TRBJ2-1 TRBV19 few NA CASSVGSYNEQFF TGTGCCAGTAGTGTGGGATCCTACAATGAGCAGTTCTTC
TRBJ1-1 TRBV10-3 NA NA CAISERLEAFF TGTGCCATCAGTGAGAGGCTAGAAGCTTTCTTT
TRBJ1-3 TRBV6-2/TRBV6-3 NA NA CASRDLSVSGNTIYF TGTGCCAGCAGGGATTTGTCGGTGTCTGGAAACACCATATATTTT
TRBJ2-7 TRBV7-9 NA TRBD1 CASSYLQGKLDYEQYF TGTGCCAGCAGCTATCTACAGGGGAAATTAGACTACGAGCAGTACTTC
TRBJ2-2 TRBV11-2 few TRBD1 CASSLPTGTGNTGELFF TGTGCCAGCAGCTTACCCACCGGGACAGGGAACACCGGGGAGCTGTTTTTT
TRBJ1-2 TRBV10-3 many NA CAISESKGNGYTF TGTGCCATCAGTGAGTCTAAGGGGAACGGCTACACCTTC
TRBJ2-7 TRBV18 NA TRBD1 CASSPPGQGVSYEQYF TGTGCCAGCTCACCCCCGGGACAGGGGGTCTCCTACGAGCAGTACTTC
TRBJ1-6 TRBV20-1 NA TRBD1 CSAKTGYNSPLHF TGCAGTGCGAAGACAGGGTATAATTCACCCCTCCACTTT
TRBJ1-1 TRBV29-1 NA NA CSVEERVGTEALF TGCAGCGTTGAAGAGAGGGTGGGCACTGAAGCTCTCTTT
TRBJ2-7 TRBV5-1 NA TRBD2 CASSATSGPYYEQYF TGCGCCAGCAGCGCCACTAGCGGGCCATACTACGAGCAGTACTTC
TRBJ2-5 TRBV10-1 NA TRBD2 CASSESGSGVQETQYF TGCGCCAGCAGTGAGTCGGGTAGCGGGGTCCAAGAGACCCAGTACTTC
TRBJ2-1 TRBV10-1 many TRBD2 CASSDPTSGATYNEQFF TGCGCCAGCAGTGATCCAACTAGCGGGGCCACCTACAATGAGCAGTTCTTC
TRBJ1-4 TRBV5-4 few NA CASSPDGLTTNEKLFF TGTGCCAGCAGCCCGGACGGACTCACAACTAATGAAAAACTGTTTTTT
TRBJ1-2 TRBV12-3/TRBV12-4 NA NA CASSLRGLYGYAF TGTGCCAGCAGTTTAAGGGGTCTCTATGGCTACGCCTTC
TRBJ1-5 TRBV11-3 NA NA CASSKQGSNQPQHF TGTGCCAGCAGCAAACAGGGTAGCAATCAGCCCCAGCATTTT
TRBJ1-4 TRBV7-8 NA NA CASSLSPGPEKLFF TGTGCCAGCAGCTTGTCGCCAGGTCCAGAAAAACTGTTTTTT
TRBJ1-5 TRBV24-1 once TRBD1 CASTTGGSQPQHF TGTGCCAGCACGACAGGGGGCAGTCAGCCCCAGCATTTT
TRBJ2-5 TRBV20-1 once NA CSARTGRSGETQYF TGCAGTGCTAGAACGGGGAGATCAGGCGAGACCCAGTACTTC
TRBJ2-7 TRBV27 few NA CASSLLGRASEQYF TGTGCCAGCAGTTTATTGGGCAGGGCTAGCGAGCAGTACTTC
TRBJ2-1 TRBV9 NA NA CASSVIASGNEQFF TGTGCCAGCAGCGTAATAGCGAGCGGGAATGAGCAGTTCTTC
TRBJ2-3 TRBV28 NA TRBD2 CASSLGLAEDTQYF TGTGCCAGCAGTTTGGGACTAGCGGAGGATACGCAGTATTTT
TRBJ2-5 TRBV29-1 NA NA CSVERSYQETQYF TGCAGCGTTGAAAGGAGCTACCAAGAGACCCAGTACTTC
TRBJ2-7 TRBV15 NA TRBD2 CATSLGGDDYEQYF TGTGCCACCAGCCTGGGAGGGGACGACTACGAGCAGTACTTC
TRBJ2-1 TRBV11-2 once NA CASSAFGSNYNEQFF TGTGCCAGCAGCGCATTTGGGAGCAACTACAATGAGCAGTTCTTC
TRBJ1-2 TRBV24-1 NA NA CAASDSPGDWGGYTF TGTGCCGCCAGTGATTCCCCAGGGGATTGGGGTGGCTACACCTTC
TRBJ1-1 TRBV19 NA NA CASGGAGWSNTEAFF TGTGCCAGCGGAGGGGCAGGGTGGTCGAACACTGAAGCTTTCTTT
TRBJ2-1 TRBV5-1 NA NA CASSLVGQAYNEQFF TGCGCCAGCAGCTTGGTTGGACAAGCCTACAATGAGCAGTTCTTC
TRBJ2-3 TRBV25-1 once NA CASSEADGGTQYF TGTGCCAGCAGTGAGGCCGACGGTGGTACGCAGTATTTT
TRBJ1-2 TRBV5-4 NA NA CASSLDGAYGYTF TGTGCCAGCAGCTTGGACGGGGCCTATGGCTACACCTTC
TRBJ2-7 TRBV19 NA NA CASSIGSGRAYEQYF TGTGCCAGTAGTATAGGTTCGGGACGGGCCTACGAGCAGTACTTC
TRBJ1-2 TRBV9 many NA CASSAIGGDYGYTF TGTGCCAGCAGCGCGATAGGGGGGGACTATGGCTACACCTTC
TRBJ1-1 TRBV2 NA TRBD1 CASSWDSGTEAFF TGTGCCAGCAGTTGGGACAGCGGTACTGAAGCTTTCTTT
TRBJ1-2 TRBV7-9 NA NA CASSAGFYGYTF TGTGCCAGCAGCGCAGGGTTTTATGGCTACACCTTC
TRBJ2-2 TRBV4-1 NA TRBD2 CASSQALVRGLTLAGGQGGELFF TGCGCCAGCAGCCAAGCCCTCGTCAGGGGGCTGACTTTAGCGGGGGGGCAGGGCGGGGAGCTGTTTTTT
TRBJ1-2 TRBV19 NA NA CASSILRGQSYGYTF TGTGCCAGTAGTATTTTGCGAGGGCAGAGCTATGGCTACACCTTC
TRBJ2-2 TRBV24-1 NA NA CATSDPPGGPNTGELFF TGTGCCACCAGTGACCCACCGGGTGGACCGAACACCGGGGAGCTGTTTTTT
TRBJ1-6 TRBV2 NA NA CASSDISPLHF TGTGCCAGCAGTGACATTTCACCCCTCCACTTT